This TCR beta chain was recovered during a study of glioma-infiltrating T cells after dendritic cell vaccination. The germline CDR1 and CDR2 sequences are MNHEY and SVGAGI. Between the trimmed V and J ends, which lost 7 bases and 6 bases, there was a span of 16 bases. The CDR3 totals 15 residues. This clone was seen a few times. Profiling relied on immunoSEQ multiplex PCR, and the TCRdb table lists in-frame clones only, not all of them. This sample yields about 64,000 clones, of which more than 75% are seen a single time; more than 8% belongs to the top ten. The sample consisted of blood, taken before dendritic cell vaccination. The rearrangement uses TRBV6-5 and TRBJ1-6; no clear D. This TCR was recovered from a human donor with glioblastoma. CDR3 bases: TGTGCCAGCACCCCATCCCGGACTGTTAATTCACCCCTCCACTTT. Translation gives CASTPSRTVNSPLHF.